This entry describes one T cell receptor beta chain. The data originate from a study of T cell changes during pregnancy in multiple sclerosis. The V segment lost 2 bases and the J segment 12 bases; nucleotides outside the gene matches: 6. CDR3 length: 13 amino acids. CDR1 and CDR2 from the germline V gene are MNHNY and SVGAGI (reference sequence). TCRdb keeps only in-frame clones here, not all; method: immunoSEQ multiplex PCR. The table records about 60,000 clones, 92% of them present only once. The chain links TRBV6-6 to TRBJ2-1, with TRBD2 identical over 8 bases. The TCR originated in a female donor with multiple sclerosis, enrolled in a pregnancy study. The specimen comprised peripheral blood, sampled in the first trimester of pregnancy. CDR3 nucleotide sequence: TGTGCCAGCAGTTACCCGGGACTAGTCATGCAGTTCTTC. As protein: CASSYPGLVMQFF.